One and the same sample provided the 21 T cell receptor beta chains below, sequenced in a study of CD8 T cells in ankylosing spondylitis. From the 5' RACE reads, TCRdb called clonotypes with MiXCR, one entry per CDR3 protein. The repertoire has 150,000 to 200,000 distinct CDR3 sequences, around 32% of them found once; the top ten carry about 5.5%. Sequenced sample: synovial fluid, either unsorted or a sorted T cell fraction (not recorded which). These receptors came from a male donor with ankylosing spondylitis.

V is TRBV7-9 and J is TRBJ1-1; TRBD1 matches 9 bases. J lost 6 bases, V lost 1 base, and 9 bases had no gene match. This CDR3 is 16 amino acids long. The germline gives CDR1 SEHNR, CDR2 FQNEAQ (reference sequence). Here the CDR3 DNA reads TGTGCCAGCAGCTTAGAACAGGGGGCGCGTTTCGCTGAAGCTTTCTTT. Protein: CASSLEQGARFAEAFF.

The chain employs TRBV5-6 and TRBJ2-7; unclear D gene. Germline V gene sequence: CDR1 SGHDT, CDR2 YYEEEE. The V end was cut by 5 bases, the J end by 6 bases, with 12 bases between. The CDR3 length is 12 residues. CDR3 in amino acids: CASSSRVGEQYF. Here the CDR3 DNA reads TGTGCCAGCAGTTCGCGAGTTGGCGAGCAGTACTTC. Combining the CDR3 with reference TRBV5-6 and TRBJ2-7 gives the whole variable domain DAGVTQSPTHLIKTRGQQVTLRCSPKSGHDTVSWYQQALGQGPQFIFQYYEEEERQRGNFPDRFSGHQFPNYSSELNVNALLLGDSALYLCASSSRVGEQYFGPGTRLTVT.

The chain uses TRBV27 and TRBJ2-3; 12 bases line up with TRBD2. Looked up from germline, CDR1 is MNHEY and CDR2 is SMNVEV (reference sequence). The CDR3 contains 18 residues. V lost 6 bases to trimming and J lost 2 bases; unmatched junction nucleotides: 12. CDR3 amino acids: CASRTRWRLAGDTDTQYF. The CDR3 nucleotides read TGTGCCAGCAGAACACGGTGGCGACTAGCGGGGGACACAGATACGCAGTATTTT.

This clonotype appeared many times. J is TRBJ2-7 and V is TRBV18; 7 bases are shared with TRBD1. CDR1 is KGHSH, CDR2 LQKENI, per germline. The CDR3 runs to 15 residues. V gave up 6 bases and J gave up 4 bases; unmatched junction bases: 12. Written as DNA, the CDR3 is TGTGCCAGCTCTCAATTCCGGGACAGTGCGTACGAGCAGTACTTC. It is translated as CASSQFRDSAYEQYF.

The table lists this clonotype with many counts. The CDR3 sequence: CSAKGGGDEQYF. CDR3 coding DNA: TGCAGCGCGAAAGGTGGGGGGGACGAGCAGTACTTC. The gene calls are TRBV29-1 and TRBJ2-7; 7 positions agree with TRBD2. The V gene's germline CDR1 is SQVTM and CDR2 ANQGSEA. The CDR3 has 12 residues. V trimming: 7 bases; J trimming: 5 bases; junction bases outside the gene matches: 8.

The chain is built from TRBV19 and TRBJ2-6; no reliable D call. V lost 3 bases and J lost 0, with 12 bases in between. The CDR3 is 17 amino acids. Germline V CDR1 and CDR2: LNHDA, SQIVND (reference sequence). The CDR3, as DNA: TGTGCCAGTAGTATGGAAGGTAGCCCCTCTGGGGCCAACGTCCTGACTTTC. It translates to CASSMEGSPSGANVLTF.

V gene TRBV4-3 combines with J gene TRBJ2-2, with TRBD1 matching over 7 bases. Unmatched junction bases numbered 13, after V lost 0 bases and J lost 0 bases. The CDR3 loop spans 20 amino acids. Germline V lookup: CDR1 LGHNA, CDR2 YSLEER. The CDR3 nucleotides read TGCGCCAGCAGCCAAGATAGGCAGGGGGTCTTCAGTACGAACACCGGGGAGCTGTTTTTT. This translates into CASSQDRQGVFSTNTGELFF.

This chain joins TRBV5-1 and TRBJ2-5; 12 positions agree with TRBD2. The junction had 7 bases not matched to a gene; V was cut back by 4 bases and J by 3 bases. This CDR3 is built from 16 residues. Germline-derived CDR1 and CDR2 are SGHRS and YFSETQ. DNA of the CDR3: TGCGCCAGCAGCCGCGGACTAGCGGGGTCGAAAGAGACCCAGTACTTC. This sequence encodes CASSRGLAGSKETQYF.

This clonotype was counted many times. The rearrangement joins TRBV5-1 to TRBJ2-7; D uncertain. The V gene's germline CDR1 is SGHRS and CDR2 YFSETQ. This CDR3 spans 16 amino acids. V gave up 0 bases and J gave up 4 bases, with 17 bases separating them. CDR3 coding DNA: TGCGCCAGCAGCTTGGCCAAGGCAGGCGCGGATTACGAGCAGTACTTC. This gives the protein CASSLAKAGADYEQYF.

This clonotype occurred a few times. The rearrangement uses TRBV9 and TRBJ2-3, with 13 nucleotides matching TRBD2. Germline trimming cut 1 base from V and 4 bases from J; bases unmatched to any gene: 0. This CDR3 spans 15 amino acids. Germline CDR1 SGDLS, CDR2 YYNGEE. CDR3 in amino acids: CASSVTSGRADTQYF. DNA of the CDR3: TGTGCCAGCAGCGTAACTAGCGGGAGGGCAGATACGCAGTATTTT.

V and J are TRBV14 and TRBJ2-3, with 7 bases lining up with TRBD1. V lost 3 bases and J lost 2; bases outside the gene matches: 8. This CDR3 has 16 amino acids. In germline, CDR1 is SGHDN, CDR2 FVKESK. Here the CDR3 reads CASSHPTGPHTDTQYF. The CDR3 bases are TGTGCCAGCAGCCACCCGACAGGGCCCCACACAGATACGCAGTATTTT.

This clonotype was counted ten times or more. The chain's CDR3 is CASSQDPQGNSPLHF. CDR3 nucleotides: TGCGCCAGCAGCCAAGACCCACAGGGAAATTCACCCCTCCACTTT. J is TRBJ1-6 and V is TRBV4-3; a weak D match, TRBD1 (6 bases). Germline CDR1 reads LGHNA; CDR2 reads YSLEER. The CDR3 has 15 residues. Trimming pared 0 bases from V and 7 bases from J, leaving 10 bases between.

V usage is TRBV24-1 and J usage is TRBJ1-5; D call uncertain. In germline, CDR1 is KGHDR, CDR2 SFDVKD. CDR3 size: 14 residues. V was clipped by 5 bases and J by 4 bases, with 11 bases between them. CDR3 region: CATSAGRQNQPQHF. DNA of the CDR3: TGTGCCACCAGTGCGGGCAGGCAGAATCAGCCCCAGCATTTT.

The chain recombines TRBV5-1 with TRBJ2-1; TRBD2 matches 12 bases. The CDR3 covers 15 residues. Per the germline V gene, CDR1 is SGHRS and CDR2 is YFSETQ. After removal of 5 bases from V and 9 bases from J, the junction contained 9 bases not matched to a gene. CDR3 region: CASRSLAGGLGEQFF. DNA of the CDR3: TGCGCCAGCAGGTCACTAGCGGGAGGTTTGGGTGAGCAGTTCTTC.

This clonotype was observed a few times. This chain connects TRBV19 to TRBJ2-5; 8 nucleotides match TRBD1. This CDR3 contains 14 residues. From germline, CDR1 is LNHDA and CDR2 SQIVND (reference sequence). Losses at the gene ends were 3 bases for V and 5 bases for J; bases not matched to a gene: 5. CDR3 sequence: CASSIQGARETQYF. The CDR3 DNA reads as TGTGCCAGTAGTATTCAGGGGGCTCGGGAGACCCAGTACTTC.

This clonotype was picked up many times. V is TRBV5-1 and J is TRBJ1-2; D is uncertain. V was clipped by 2 bases and J by 8 bases, with 16 bases between them. Germline assignment: CDR1 SGHRS and CDR2 YFSETQ. The CDR3 runs 14 residues. The CDR3 spells CASSFYSPLEGYTF. The CDR3 nucleotides read TGCGCCAGCAGCTTCTACAGCCCCTTGGAAGGCTACACCTTC. Full variable domain (outside the CDR3, taken from reference TRBV5-1 and TRBJ1-2): KAGVTQTPRYLIKTRGQQVTLSCSPISGHRSVSWYQQTPGQGLQFLFEYFSETQRNKGNFPGRFSGRQFSNSRSEMNVSTLELGDSALYLCASSFYSPLEGYTFGSGTRLTVV.

This clonotype was observed a few times. The chain links TRBV12-3 or TRBV12-4 to TRBJ2-3, with 12 bases fitting TRBD2. The junction had 5 bases not matched to a gene; V was cut back by 0 bases and J by 4 bases. The CDR3 has 17 amino acids. DNA for the CDR3: TGTGCCAGCAGTTTAGCGCTGGCTAGCGGGAGGGCAGATACGCAGTATTTT. It specifies CASSLALASGRADTQYF.

V is TRBV12-3 or TRBV12-4 and J is TRBJ1-6; TRBD1 agrees at 9 bases. The length of the CDR3 is 14 residues. J gave up 10 bases and V 6 bases, and 7 bases lay outside the gene matches. CDR3 protein: CASSVDRGKSPLHF. Here the CDR3 DNA reads TGTGCCAGCAGCGTGGACAGGGGAAAATCACCCCTCCACTTT.

The chain is built from TRBV19 and TRBJ1-1; D is undetermined. Germline assignment: CDR1 LNHDA and CDR2 SQIVND (reference sequence). CDR3 size: 11 residues. Trimming removed 0 bases at V and 5 bases at J, with 1 base between. CDR3 loop: CASSIETEAFF. Written as DNA, the CDR3 is TGTGCCAGTAGTATAGAGACTGAAGCTTTCTTT.

The rearrangement joins TRBV18 to TRBJ2-7; 10 bases align to TRBD2. With V trimmed by 6 bases and J by 2 bases, 19 bases remained unmatched. The CDR3 has 19 residues. Looked up from germline, CDR1 is KGHSH and CDR2 is LQKENI. The CDR3 loop reads CASSSSGTSAYSAAYEQYF. In nucleotides, the CDR3 is TGTGCCAGCTCCTCCTCCGGGACTAGCGCCTATTCGGCGGCCTACGAGCAGTACTTC.

This clonotype has at least ten counts. The chain links TRBV6-2 or TRBV6-3 to TRBJ2-3; 7 bases are a match to TRBD2. V lost 5 bases, J lost 0 bases, and 5 bases stayed unmatched. The CDR3 is 15 residues long. CDR1 is MNHEY, CDR2 SVGEGT, per germline. The chain's CDR3 is CASSRLAVSTDTQYF. CDR3 DNA sequence: TGTGCCAGCAGTCGACTAGCTGTTAGCACAGATACGCAGTATTTT.